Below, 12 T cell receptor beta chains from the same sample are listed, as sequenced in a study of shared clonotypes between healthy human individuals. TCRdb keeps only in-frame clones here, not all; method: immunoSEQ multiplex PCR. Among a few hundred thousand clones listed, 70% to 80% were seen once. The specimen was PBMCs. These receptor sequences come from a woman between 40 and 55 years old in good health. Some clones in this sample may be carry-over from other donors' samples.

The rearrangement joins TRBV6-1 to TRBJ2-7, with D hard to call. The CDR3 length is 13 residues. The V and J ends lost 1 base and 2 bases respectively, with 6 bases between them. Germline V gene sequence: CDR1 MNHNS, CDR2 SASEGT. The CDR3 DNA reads TGTGCCAGCAGTGAAGGGCTACCCTACGAGCAGTACTTC. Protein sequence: CASSEGLPYEQYF.

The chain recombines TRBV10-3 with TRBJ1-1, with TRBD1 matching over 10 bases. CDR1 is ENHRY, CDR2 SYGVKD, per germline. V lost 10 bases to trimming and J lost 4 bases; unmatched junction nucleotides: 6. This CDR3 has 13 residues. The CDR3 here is CASTTGGRTEAFF. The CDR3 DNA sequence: TGTGCCAGTACGACAGGGGGCCGCACTGAAGCTTTCTTT.

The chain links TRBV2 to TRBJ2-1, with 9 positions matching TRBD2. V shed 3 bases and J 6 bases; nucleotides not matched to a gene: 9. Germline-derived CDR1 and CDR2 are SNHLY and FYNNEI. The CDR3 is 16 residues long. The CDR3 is CASSEGGSGRLNEQFF. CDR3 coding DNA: TGTGCCAGCAGTGAGGGTGGTAGCGGGAGACTCAATGAGCAGTTCTTC. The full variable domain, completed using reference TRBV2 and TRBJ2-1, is EPEVTQTPSHQVTQMGQEVILRCVPISNHLYFYWYRQILGQKVEFLVSFYNNEISEKSEIFDDQFSVERPDGSNFTLKIRSTKLEDSAMYFCASSEGGSGRLNEQFFGPGTRLTVL.

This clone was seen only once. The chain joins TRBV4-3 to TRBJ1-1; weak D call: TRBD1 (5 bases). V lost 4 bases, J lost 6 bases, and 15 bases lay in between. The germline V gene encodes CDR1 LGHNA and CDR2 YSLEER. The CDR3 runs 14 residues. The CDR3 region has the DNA TGCGCCAGCAGCCGGCAAGGGGCGGGGGCTGAAGCTTTCTTT. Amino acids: CASSRQGAGAEAFF.

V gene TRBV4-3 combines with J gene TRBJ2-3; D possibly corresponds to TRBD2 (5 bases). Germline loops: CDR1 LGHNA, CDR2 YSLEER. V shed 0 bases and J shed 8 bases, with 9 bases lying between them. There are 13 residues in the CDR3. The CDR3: CASSQEVGSTQYF. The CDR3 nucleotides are TGCGCCAGCAGCCAAGAAGTTGGGAGTACGCAGTATTTT.

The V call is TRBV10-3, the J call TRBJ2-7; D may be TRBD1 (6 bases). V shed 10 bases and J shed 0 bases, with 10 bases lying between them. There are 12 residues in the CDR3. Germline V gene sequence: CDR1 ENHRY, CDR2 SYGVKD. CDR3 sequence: CATRQDSYEQYF. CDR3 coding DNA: TGTGCCACTCGACAGGACTCCTACGAGCAGTACTTC.

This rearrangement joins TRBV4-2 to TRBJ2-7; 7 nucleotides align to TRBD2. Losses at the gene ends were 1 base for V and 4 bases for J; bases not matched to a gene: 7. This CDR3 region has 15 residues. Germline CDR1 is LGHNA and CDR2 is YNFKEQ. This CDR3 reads CASSQVASGKYEQYF. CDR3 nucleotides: TGTGCCAGCAGCCAAGTTGCTAGCGGAAAGTACGAGCAGTACTTC.

CDR3 sequence: CASSRLLQETQYF. CDR3 DNA sequence: TGCGCCAGCAGTCGACTCCTCCAAGAGACCCAGTACTTC. The chain employs TRBV4-1 and TRBJ2-5; D gene ambiguous. The CDR3 is made up of 13 amino acids. Germline V gives CDR1 MGHRA, CDR2 YSYEKL. The V end lost 6 bases, the J end lost 1 base, and 9 bases lay between the germline ends.

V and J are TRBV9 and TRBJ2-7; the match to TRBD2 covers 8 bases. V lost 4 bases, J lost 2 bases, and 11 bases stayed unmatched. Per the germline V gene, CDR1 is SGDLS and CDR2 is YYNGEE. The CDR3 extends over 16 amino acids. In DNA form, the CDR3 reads TGTGCCAGCAGCCCCCGAGGGCTAGCGGGCCCCTACGAGCAGTACTTC. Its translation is CASSPRGLAGPYEQYF.

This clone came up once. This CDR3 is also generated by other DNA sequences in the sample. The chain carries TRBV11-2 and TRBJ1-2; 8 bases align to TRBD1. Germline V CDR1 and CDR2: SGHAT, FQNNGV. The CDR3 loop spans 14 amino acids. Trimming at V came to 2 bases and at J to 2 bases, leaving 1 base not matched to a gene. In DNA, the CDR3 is TGTGCCAGCAGCTTAACAGGGGGGAACTATGGCTACACCTTC. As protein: CASSLTGGNYGYTF.

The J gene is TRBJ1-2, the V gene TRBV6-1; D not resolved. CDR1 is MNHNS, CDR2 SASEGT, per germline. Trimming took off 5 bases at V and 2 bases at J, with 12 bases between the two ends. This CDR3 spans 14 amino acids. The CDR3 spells CASSQAGVNYGYTF. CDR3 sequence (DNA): TGTGCCAGCAGTCAGGCGGGCGTGAACTATGGCTACACCTTC.

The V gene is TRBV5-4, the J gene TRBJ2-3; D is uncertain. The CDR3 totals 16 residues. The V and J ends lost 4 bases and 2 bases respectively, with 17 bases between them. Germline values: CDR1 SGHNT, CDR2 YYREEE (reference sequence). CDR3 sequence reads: CASSPTAQVITDTQYF. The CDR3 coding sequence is TGTGCCAGCAGCCCGACCGCGCAGGTGATCACAGATACGCAGTATTTT.